A single sample is the source of the 19 T cell receptor beta chains below, sequenced in a study of breast tumors, draining lymph nodes, adjacent tissues. Breast cancer patients provided tissue from their axillary draining lymph nodes. TCRdb re-called the multiplex PCR reads through MiXCR, storing one row per CDR3 protein. The repertoire holds approximately 200,000 distinct CDR3 sequences, with over 25% as singletons. Sequencing was carried out using axillary lymph node tissue. These receptors originate from a female donor with breast cancer. Some clones in this sample may be carry-over from other donors' samples.

This clonotype has ten or more counts. V usage is TRBV20-1 and J usage is TRBJ1-5, with D perhaps TRBD1 (5 bases). The ends were cut back, 0 bases at V and 4 bases at J, with 16 bases in the middle. Germline CDR1 and CDR2: DFQATT and SNEGSKA (reference sequence). The CDR3 runs to 16 residues. The CDR3 reads CSARDPYGGWNQPQHF. In DNA, the CDR3 is TGCAGTGCTAGAGATCCGTACGGGGGTTGGAATCAGCCCCAGCATTTT.

This clonotype has ten or more counts. The chain has TRBV6-6 and TRBJ2-3, with D hard to call. Germline CDR1 reads MNHNY; CDR2 reads SVGAGI (reference sequence). The germline V and J ends were trimmed by 0 bases and 2 bases, with 6 bases remaining between them. This CDR3 is built from 14 residues. In DNA, the CDR3 is TGTGCCAGCAGTTACTCACCGGACACAGATACGCAGTATTTT. Translation: CASSYSPDTDTQYF.

This clonotype was seen repeatedly, ten times or more. The CDR3: CASSLIQRGRGETQYF. In nucleotides, the CDR3 is TGCGCCAGCAGCTTGATACAGCGGGGGAGAGGGGAGACCCAGTACTTC. The J gene is TRBJ2-5, the V gene TRBV5-1, with 8 nucleotides matching TRBD2. With 1 base clipped from V and 5 bases from J, the junction kept 10 bases outside the gene matches. This CDR3 region has 16 residues. Looked up from germline, CDR1 is SGHRS and CDR2 is YFSETQ.

This clonotype was observed many times. The chain combines TRBV7-2 with TRBJ2-1, with D maybe TRBD2 (5 bases). The CDR3 spans 16 residues. Trimming pared 2 bases from V and 3 bases from J, leaving 14 bases between. CDR1 is SGHTA, CDR2 FQGNSA, per germline. This chain's CDR3 is CASSLTRDEGYNEQFF. The CDR3, as DNA: TGTGCCAGCAGCTTAACACGGGATGAAGGCTACAATGAGCAGTTCTTC.

This clonotype appeared many times. The CDR3, as DNA: TGTGCCAGCAGCCCACCCTTGCGGTCGAGCTCCTACAATGAGCAGTTCTTC. This sequence encodes CASSPPLRSSSYNEQFF. V is TRBV11-2 and J is TRBJ2-1; D uncertain. The germline CDR1 and CDR2 sequences are SGHAT and FQNNGV. Trimming stripped 5 bases from V and 0 bases from J, with 17 bases between. The CDR3 is 17 residues long. The whole variable domain, remainder taken from reference TRBV11-2 and TRBJ2-1, is EAGVAQSPRYKIIEKRQSVAFWCNPISGHATLYWYQQILGQGPKLLIQFQNNGVVDDSQLPKDRFSAERLKGVDSTLKIQPAKLEDSAVYLCASSPPLRSSSYNEQFFGPGTRLTVL.

This clonotype came up a few times. A single base separates this from a much larger clone, so it may be a read error. Lacking the conserved final phenylalanine or tryptophan, this CDR3 likely reflects a read error. The chain employs TRBV19 and TRBJ2-1, with a tentative D call TRBD1 (6 bases). V dropped 5 bases and J dropped 5 bases, with 19 bases sitting between them. This CDR3 region has 16 residues. The germline CDR1 and CDR2 sequences are LNHDA and SQIVND (reference sequence). The CDR3 spells CASSPFGIQGNNEQFS. The DNA of the CDR3 is TGTGCCAGTAGTCCCTTCGGAATACAGGGTAACAATGAGCAGTTCTCC.

This clonotype was picked up a small number of times. The chain couples TRBV29-1 to TRBJ2-7; 9 nucleotides line up with TRBD1. Germline assignment: CDR1 SQVTM and CDR2 ANQGSEA. V was clipped by 6 bases and J by 6 bases; unmatched bases: 9. This CDR3 has 13 amino acids. The CDR3 nucleotides read TGCAGCGTGGGCGGGACAGGGTATCTCGAGCAGTACTTC. It codes for CSVGGTGYLEQYF.

CDR3 DNA: TGTGCCAGCAGCCCCCAAGGGGGACACCTTGGAAACACCATATATTTT. This gives the protein CASSPQGGHLGNTIYF. V gene TRBV9 combines with J gene TRBJ1-3, with TRBD1 as a possible D gene (6 bases). This CDR3 is built from 16 residues. Germline CDR1 SGDLS, CDR2 YYNGEE. The V end lost 4 bases, the J end lost 3 bases, and 17 bases lay between the germline ends.

This clonotype was seen just once. A single base separates this from a much larger clone, so it may be a read error. The chain carries TRBV19 and TRBJ1-2; a possible D gene is TRBD1 (5 bases). This CDR3 has 14 residues. Per the germline V gene, CDR1 is LNHDA and CDR2 is SQIVND (reference sequence). The CDR3 region has the DNA TGTGCCGGTACCCCGGTCGACAGACAGACCTCCTGGGCCTTC. Amino acid sequence: CAGTPVDRQTSWAF.

This clonotype was observed at least ten times. The chain uses TRBV20-1 and TRBJ2-5; TRBD1 or TRBD2 may be the D gene (5 bases each). Germline CDR1 DFQATT, CDR2 SNEGSKA (reference sequence). Between the trimmed V and J ends, which lost 3 bases and 5 bases, there was a span of 13 bases. CDR3 length: 13 residues. The CDR3: CSASVAGTETQYF. CDR3 coding DNA: TGCAGTGCTAGCGTTGCAGGGACGGAGACCCAGTACTTC.

The chain uses TRBV2 and TRBJ1-5; 9 bases line up with TRBD1. CDR1 and CDR2 (germline): SNHLY, FYNNEI. This CDR3 has 14 amino acids. V trimming: 6 bases; J trimming: 3 bases; junction bases outside the gene matches: 3. CDR3: CASRGTGFNQPQHF. CDR3 sequence (DNA): TGTGCCAGCAGGGGGACAGGGTTCAATCAGCCCCAGCATTTT.

Comments on this clonotype: With a much larger clone just one base away, this may be a read error. The V and J genes are TRBV14 and TRBJ2-7, with 7 positions matching TRBD1. Germline V gene data show CDR1 as SGHDN and CDR2 as FVKESK. The CDR3 is made up of 14 amino acids. CDR3 amino acids: CASSFTGVIYEQSF. CDR3 DNA: TGTGCCAGCAGTTTTACAGGGGTGATCTACGAGCAGTCCTTC.

This clonotype was counted ten times or more. The J gene is TRBJ2-3, the V gene TRBV6-4, with D perhaps TRBD2 (5 bases). This CDR3 region has 15 residues. CDR1 and CDR2 from the germline V gene are MRHNA and SNTAGT. Trimming removed 2 bases from V and 0 bases from J, with 9 bases in between. CDR3 in amino acids: CASSDRGYSTDTQYF. The CDR3 DNA reads TGTGCCAGCAGTGACCGGGGATACAGCACAGATACGCAGTATTTT.

Worth noting for this clonotype: Just one base apart from a much larger clone, this may be a read error. The gene calls are TRBV20-1 and TRBJ2-7; 7 bases match TRBD2. Germline assignment: CDR1 DFQATT and CDR2 SNEGSKA (reference sequence). The CDR3 is made up of 14 amino acids. The chain's CDR3 is CSVTGRALSSEQYF. CDR3 nucleotides: TGCAGTGTCACGGGGAGGGCCCTTTCCTCCGAGCAGTACTTC.

This clonotype was seen once. The junction departs from the called germline gene at one end, perhaps through a read error. This rearrangement joins TRBV11-1 to TRBJ2-3, with 9 bases fitting TRBD1. This CDR3 region has 16 residues. CDR1 is SGHAT, CDR2 FQDESV, per germline (reference sequence). The chain's CDR3 is CASGLGDRVFSDTQYF. The CDR3 coding sequence is TGTGCCAGCGGCTTGGGGGACAGGGTTTTCTCAGATACGCAGTATTTT.

The table lists this clonotype with many counts. The J gene is TRBJ1-2, the V gene TRBV28; D perhaps matches TRBD1 (6 bases). Germline V gives CDR1 MDHEN, CDR2 SYDVKM. V gave up 6 bases and J gave up 5 bases, with 13 bases separating them. The CDR3 runs 13 residues. This chain's CDR3 is CASSSGVDYGYTF. The DNA for the CDR3 is TGTGCCAGCAGCTCAGGGGTCGATTATGGCTACACCTTC.

In its sample, this clonotype was seen many times. At one end, the junction sequence differs from germline, possibly due to a read error. The gene calls are TRBV20-1 and TRBJ2-5; D gene uncertain. The germline V gene has CDR1 DFQATT and CDR2 SNEGSKA (reference sequence). The CDR3 extends over 11 amino acids. The CDR3 bases are TGCAGTGCTAACAAAAAAGAGACCCAGTCCTTC. It yields the protein CSANKKETQSF.

This clonotype was counted a single time. The chain combines TRBV3-1 with TRBJ2-7; D is unresolved. Germline assignment: CDR1 LGHDT and CDR2 YNNKEL (reference sequence). V was trimmed by 1 base and J by 2 bases, leaving 15 bases between them. This CDR3 has 16 amino acids. The chain's CDR3 is CASSQVWTRTPYEQYF. In DNA form, the CDR3 reads TGTGCCAGCAGCCAAGTCTGGACCAGAACCCCCTACGAGCAGTACTTC.

This rearrangement joins TRBV6-6 to TRBJ1-5, with TRBD1 identical over 9 bases. Trimming cost V 6 bases and J 5 bases; bases outside gene matches: 14. CDR3 length equals 17 residues. Germline loops: CDR1 MNHNY, CDR2 SVGAGI (reference sequence). CDR3 DNA sequence: TGTGCCAGCAGAGTTAAGGGGATGGGACAGGGTGATCAGCCCCAGCATTTT. This gives the protein CASRVKGMGQGDQPQHF.